A selection of T cell receptor beta chains follows, all from one sample in a study of blood T cell repertoires in COVID-19. The method was immunoSEQ multiplex PCR; TCRdb's version includes in-frame clones alone and lacks a portion of them. Of 84,000 or so clones in the sample, around 80% were seen once. The sample consisted of peripheral blood. The receptors come from a man older than 75 with active or convalescent COVID-19. The CDR3 runs from the conserved cysteine through the conserved F or W. Each record gives: V gene, D gene, clone size, J gene, CDR3 protein, CDR3 DNA. A D gene is named only where the DNA matches it firmly. A clone size is listed for some rows: how often the clone was seen (once, few, many), or a class if it is expanded.

V gene: TRBV4-3; D gene: TRBD2; clone size: -; J gene: TRBJ2-7; CDR3 protein: CASSPSSVAGAYEQYF; CDR3 DNA: TGCGCCAGCAGCCCTTCCTCAGTAGCGGGAGCCTACGAGCAGTACTTC
V gene: TRBV2; D gene: TRBD1; clone size: -; J gene: TRBJ1-2; CDR3 protein: CASRRDSNLYGYTF; CDR3 DNA: TGTGCCAGCAGGAGGGACAGCAACCTTTATGGCTACACCTTC
V gene: TRBV15; D gene: TRBD1; clone size: -; J gene: TRBJ2-2; CDR3 protein: CATNTGGPGELFF; CDR3 DNA: TGTGCCACCAACACAGGGGGCCCCGGGGAGCTGTTTTTT
V gene: TRBV19; D gene: TRBD1; clone size: -; J gene: TRBJ1-6; CDR3 protein: CASSIDRGQRPNSPLHF; CDR3 DNA: TGTGCCAGTAGTATCGACAGGGGGCAAAGGCCGAATTCACCCCTCCACTTT
V gene: TRBV4-1; D gene: -; clone size: few; J gene: TRBJ2-7; CDR3 protein: CASSRTRDLTTYEQYF; CDR3 DNA: TGCGCCAGCAGCCGAACCCGGGACTTAACCACCTACGAGCAGTACTTC
V gene: TRBV5-1; D gene: -; clone size: -; J gene: TRBJ1-6; CDR3 protein: CASSLSGVSSYNSPLHF; CDR3 DNA: TGCGCCAGCAGCTTGTCAGGTGTCAGCTCCTATAATTCACCCCTCCACTTT
V gene: TRBV6-2/TRBV6-3; D gene: TRBD1; clone size: -; J gene: TRBJ1-1; CDR3 protein: CASSYGGTGGGTEAFF; CDR3 DNA: TGTGCCAGCAGTTACGGCGGGACAGGGGGAGGGACTGAAGCTTTCTTT
V gene: TRBV10-3; D gene: TRBD1; clone size: -; J gene: TRBJ1-6; CDR3 protein: CAISSQDRGQGSPLHF; CDR3 DNA: TGTGCCATCAGTTCTCAAGACAGGGGTCAGGGATCACCCCTCCACTTT
V gene: TRBV6-6; D gene: TRBD2; clone size: -; J gene: TRBJ2-7; CDR3 protein: CASSYSTSGRKYEQYF; CDR3 DNA: TGTGCCAGCAGTTACTCAACTAGCGGGAGAAAATACGAGCAGTACTTC
V gene: TRBV27; D gene: -; clone size: -; J gene: TRBJ2-3; CDR3 protein: CASSELRGVITDTQYF; CDR3 DNA: TGTGCCAGCAGTGAGCTGCGCGGGGTGATCACAGATACGCAGTATTTT
V gene: TRBV18; D gene: -; clone size: few; J gene: TRBJ2-3; CDR3 protein: CASSPTTSLATDTQYF; CDR3 DNA: TGTGCCAGCTCACCAACCACTTCCCTTGCCACAGATACGCAGTATTTT
V gene: TRBV20-1; D gene: -; clone size: -; J gene: TRBJ2-4; CDR3 protein: CSASAFRMNIQYF; CDR3 DNA: TGCAGTGCTAGTGCGTTTCGTATGAACATTCAGTACTTC
V gene: TRBV10-1; D gene: TRBD1; clone size: -; J gene: TRBJ1-1; CDR3 protein: CASSDRDRGRSTEAFF; CDR3 DNA: TGCGCCAGCAGTGACCGGGACAGGGGGCGAAGTACTGAAGCTTTCTTT
V gene: TRBV10-3; D gene: TRBD1; clone size: -; J gene: TRBJ2-7; CDR3 protein: CAINSGGAEQYF; CDR3 DNA: TGTGCCATCAACTCAGGGGGCGCCGAGCAGTACTTC
V gene: TRBV29-1; D gene: TRBD1; clone size: -; J gene: TRBJ1-6; CDR3 protein: CSVAETGGTSPLHF; CDR3 DNA: TGCAGCGTTGCGGAAACAGGGGGCACTTCACCCCTCCACTTT
V gene: TRBV5-5; D gene: TRBD1; clone size: -; J gene: TRBJ2-5; CDR3 protein: CASSRGTAQETQYF; CDR3 DNA: TGTGCCAGCAGCCGAGGGACAGCACAAGAGACCCAGTACTTC
V gene: TRBV14; D gene: TRBD1; clone size: -; J gene: TRBJ1-2; CDR3 protein: CASSPVPQGGQKVRGYGYTF; CDR3 DNA: TGTGCCAGCAGCCCCGTCCCCCAAGGGGGACAGAAAGTTAGGGGCTATGGCTACACCTTC
V gene: TRBV3-1/TRBV3-2; D gene: TRBD1; clone size: -; J gene: TRBJ1-1; CDR3 protein: CASSHLFSTSGTGVNTEAFF; CDR3 DNA: TGTGCCAGCAGCCATTTATTTAGCACTTCTGGGACAGGGGTAAACACTGAAGCTTTCTTT
V gene: TRBV6-2/TRBV6-3; D gene: TRBD1; clone size: -; J gene: TRBJ2-3; CDR3 protein: CASSYGRTGQGTDTQYF; CDR3 DNA: TGTGCCAGCAGTTATGGACGGACGGGACAGGGCACAGATACGCAGTATTTT
V gene: TRBV27; D gene: -; clone size: -; J gene: TRBJ2-1; CDR3 protein: CASSLGRSSYNEQFF; CDR3 DNA: TGTGCCAGCAGTTTGGGGAGGAGCTCCTACAATGAGCAGTTCTTC
V gene: TRBV7-8; D gene: -; clone size: -; J gene: TRBJ1-3; CDR3 protein: CASSLYGASGNTIYF; CDR3 DNA: TGTGCCAGCAGCTTATACGGAGCCTCTGGAAACACCATATATTTT
V gene: TRBV6-2/TRBV6-3; D gene: -; clone size: -; J gene: TRBJ1-3; CDR3 protein: CASSADTFGRNTIYF; CDR3 DNA: TGTGCCAGCAGTGCGGACACTTTTGGAAGAAACACCATATATTTT
V gene: TRBV5-1; D gene: TRBD1; clone size: -; J gene: TRBJ1-1; CDR3 protein: CASSLGDRGTEAFF; CDR3 DNA: TGCGCCAGCAGCTTGGGCGACAGGGGAACTGAAGCTTTCTTT
V gene: TRBV2; D gene: TRBD2; clone size: -; J gene: TRBJ2-3; CDR3 protein: CASSELGAGLATDTQYF; CDR3 DNA: TGTGCCAGCAGTGAATTAGGAGCGGGACTAGCGACAGATACGCAGTATTTT
V gene: TRBV2; D gene: TRBD2; clone size: -; J gene: TRBJ2-3; CDR3 protein: CASSVGGSDTQYF; CDR3 DNA: TGTGCCAGCAGTGTGGGGGGGTCGGATACGCAGTATTTT
V gene: TRBV6-5; D gene: TRBD2; clone size: -; J gene: TRBJ2-5; CDR3 protein: CASSTGTSRETQYF; CDR3 DNA: TGTGCCAGCAGTACCGGGACTAGTCGGGAGACCCAGTACTTC
V gene: TRBV12-5; D gene: -; clone size: -; J gene: TRBJ1-3; CDR3 protein: CASGSPGGNSGNTIYF; CDR3 DNA: TGTGCTAGTGGGTCCCCCGGGGGAAACTCTGGAAACACCATATATTTT
V gene: TRBV5-4; D gene: -; clone size: few; J gene: TRBJ1-3; CDR3 protein: CASSWEQSGNTIYF; CDR3 DNA: TGTGCCAGCAGTTGGGAGCAATCTGGAAACACCATATATTTT
V gene: TRBV6-5; D gene: TRBD1; clone size: -; J gene: TRBJ1-3; CDR3 protein: CASSYEFPGQRNTIYF; CDR3 DNA: TGTGCCAGCAGTTACGAATTTCCGGGACAGAGAAACACCATATATTTT
V gene: TRBV12-5; D gene: -; clone size: once; J gene: TRBJ2-3; CDR3 protein: CASGLSQGPTDTQYF; CDR3 DNA: TGTGCTAGTGGTTTGTCGCAGGGGCCCACAGATACGCAGTATTTT